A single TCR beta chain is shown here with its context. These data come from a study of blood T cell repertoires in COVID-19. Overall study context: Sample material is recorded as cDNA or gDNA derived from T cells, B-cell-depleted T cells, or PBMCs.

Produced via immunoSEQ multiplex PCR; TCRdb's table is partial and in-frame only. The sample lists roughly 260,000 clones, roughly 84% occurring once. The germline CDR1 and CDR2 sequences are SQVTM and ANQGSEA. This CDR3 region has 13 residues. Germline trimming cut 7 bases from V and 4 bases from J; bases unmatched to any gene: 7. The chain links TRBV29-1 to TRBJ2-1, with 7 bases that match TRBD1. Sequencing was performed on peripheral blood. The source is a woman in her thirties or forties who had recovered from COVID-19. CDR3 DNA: TGCAGCGCACGGGACAGAGGATACAATGAGCAGTTCTTC. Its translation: CSARDRGYNEQFF.